What follows describes a single TCR beta chain. The antigen remains undetermined. The data were taken from a study of cytomegalovirus exposure and HLA in healthy donors. The study, taken as a whole, reports: HLA-A and HLA-B allele assignments for most subjects were reportedly predicted accurately using TCR beta sequences. The classifier reportedly diagnosed cytomegalovirus status with high specificity and sensitivity. V- and J-gene trimming of TCR beta was linked (in a later analysis) to a missense DCLRE1C variant. Specificity of a few CMV-associated chains for CMV antigens was verified in vitro.

Germline V gene sequence: CDR1 SGHTA, CDR2 FQGNSA. V was trimmed by 5 bases and J by 1 base, leaving 13 bases between them. The CDR3 runs to 15 residues. It was with 60 Vbeta and 13 Jbeta primers that the PCR ran. Assay used: immunoSEQ multiplex PCR; TCRdb lists only in-frame clones, some missing. The table shows roughly 86,000 clones, with around three quarters occurring only once. V is TRBV7-2 and J is TRBJ2-3; a possible D gene is TRBD2 (7 bases). Sequencing used PBMCs. The sequence came from a man between 60 and 75 years old in good health and CMV-seronegative. This CDR3 is CASSPRRGRTDTQYF. The CDR3 DNA reads as TGTGCCAGCAGCCCCCGGCGGGGGCGCACAGATACGCAGTATTTT.